The 21 T cell receptor beta chains given below trace back to one sample, sequenced in a study of CD8+ T cells in alopecia areata. Once RNA had been extracted, it was reverse transcribed into cDNA to act as the sequencing template. The table came from immunoSEQ multiplex PCR; TCRdb's copy has only in-frame clones and leaves some out. This table holds about 300,000 clones, over 45% found once. Treatment denoted: oral pan-JAK inhibitor, 5-10 mg twice daily. Sequencing was performed on CD4+ T cells sorted from blood, taken at week 24, from a patient treated with tofacitinib. The origin of the receptors is a human donor with alopecia areata.

The chain carries TRBV11-2 and TRBJ2-5; D perhaps matches TRBD1 (6 bases). V lost 3 bases, J lost 5 bases, and 10 bases lay in between. Germline CDR1 reads SGHAT; CDR2 reads FQNNGV. This CDR3 has 13 residues. Here the CDR3 DNA reads TGTGCCAGCAGCTTTACAGGGCGGGAGACCCAGTACTTC. This gives the protein CASSFTGRETQYF.

This chain uses TRBV19 with TRBJ1-5; no clear D gene. From germline, CDR1 is LNHDA and CDR2 SQIVND (reference sequence). Deletions cut 1 base from V and 0 bases from J, with 7 bases between. The CDR3 contains 15 residues. CDR3 sequence reads: CASSIGGASNQPQHF. CDR3 sequence (DNA): TGTGCCAGTAGTATAGGTGGAGCTAGCAATCAGCCCCAGCATTTT. Full variable domain (missing parts from reference TRBV19 and TRBJ1-5): DGGITQSPKYLFRKEGQNVTLSCEQNLNHDAMYWYRQDPGQGLRLIYYSQIVNDFQKGDIAEGYSVSREKKESFPLTVTSAQKNPTAFYLCASSIGGASNQPQHFGDGTRLSIL.

J is TRBJ2-1 and V is TRBV2, with D maybe TRBD2 (6 bases). Germline lookup yields CDR1 SNHLY and CDR2 FYNNEI. The CDR3 loop spans 15 amino acids. With 4 bases removed from V and 6 bases from J, the gap between germline ends came to 16 bases. This CDR3 is CASSGETSAGNEQFF. The CDR3 DNA sequence: TGTGCCAGCAGTGGGGAGACTAGTGCGGGCAATGAGCAGTTCTTC.

This clone has only a few counts. The chain joins TRBV15 to TRBJ2-5, with D tentatively TRBD2 (6 bases). The CDR3 has 14 amino acids. Germline CDR1 reads LNHNV; CDR2 reads YYDKDF (reference sequence). Trimming stripped 1 base from V and 2 bases from J, with 8 bases between. The CDR3 sequence: CATSRVGSQETQYF. The CDR3 DNA sequence: TGTGCCACCAGCAGAGTCGGGAGTCAAGAGACCCAGTACTTC.

In DNA form, the CDR3 reads TGCGCCAGCAGCCAACAATTTTTCAGACACGTTTTGAACACCGGGGAGCTGTTTTTT. Protein: CASSQQFFRHVLNTGELFF. This chain links TRBV4-1 with TRBJ2-2; D is ambiguous. V lost 2 bases to trimming and J lost 1 base, with 20 bases between them. This CDR3 has 19 amino acids. CDR1 and CDR2 from the germline V gene are MGHRA and YSYEKL.

This clone has at least ten counts. CDR3 sequence (DNA): TGTGCCAGCAGCTACGGGACTACTTACACCGGGGAGCTGTTTTTT. This translates into CASSYGTTYTGELFF. V usage is TRBV5-5 and J usage is TRBJ2-2; 7 bases map to TRBD2. From germline, CDR1 is SGHKS and CDR2 YYEKEE (reference sequence). The CDR3 length is 15 residues. J gave up 3 bases and V 3 bases, and 5 bases lay outside the gene matches.

V gene TRBV5-4 combines with J gene TRBJ2-3; TRBD1 or TRBD2 may be the D gene (6 bases each). This CDR3 contains 16 residues. V lost 1 base and J 5 bases, leaving 17 bases between the germline ends. Germline assignment: CDR1 SGHNT and CDR2 YYREEE (reference sequence). In DNA, the CDR3 is TGTGCCAGCAGCTTGTGGGGGGCCGTGGTAGAAGATACGCAGTATTTT. Protein sequence: CASSLWGAVVEDTQYF.

As regards this clone: In the same sample, other DNA sequences code for this CDR3. The CDR3 sequence: CASSLGDTQYF. The DNA for the CDR3 is TGCGCCAGCAGCTTAGGGGATACGCAGTATTTT. J is TRBJ2-3 and V is TRBV5-1; D gene unclear. The germline CDR1 and CDR2 sequences are SGHRS and YFSETQ. V lost 2 bases and J lost 6, with 4 bases in between. The CDR3 has 11 amino acids.

J is TRBJ1-2 and V is TRBV30; D is perhaps TRBD1 (5 bases). Per germline, CDR1 GTSNPN and CDR2 SVGIG (reference sequence). This CDR3 has 12 residues. V was pared by 5 bases and J by 5 bases, with 12 bases between. The CDR3 spells CAWYRTPYGYTF. The CDR3, as DNA: TGTGCCTGGTACAGGACTCCTTATGGCTACACCTTC.

The chain couples TRBV4-1 to TRBJ1-2; D gene uncertain. V lost 0 bases to trimming and J lost 5 bases, with 10 bases between them. This CDR3 spans 14 amino acids. The germline gives CDR1 MGHRA, CDR2 YSYEKL. The CDR3 bases are TGCGCCAGCAGCCAAGATTCACAGAGATATGGCTACACCTTC. Protein sequence: CASSQDSQRYGYTF.

The chain combines TRBV29-1 with TRBJ2-1, with 7 bases that match TRBD1. The CDR3 runs to 12 residues. With V trimmed by 6 bases and J by 13 bases, 12 bases remained unmatched. Germline V gene lookup returns CDR1 SQVTM and CDR2 ANQGSEA. The CDR3 bases are TGCAGCGTGTACGAGAGGGGGCTCCGCCAGTTCTTC. This codes for CSVYERGLRQFF.

This clone was counted a few times. Within the sample, other DNA sequences also encode this same CDR3. The chain recombines TRBV2 with TRBJ1-6, with TRBD1 matching over 9 bases. The ends lost 8 bases at V and 8 bases at J; junction bases unmatched: 1. The CDR3 runs 12 residues. Germline V lookup: CDR1 SNHLY, CDR2 FYNNEI. The CDR3 bases are TGTGCCAGCCGACAGGGGGATTCACCCCTCCACTTT. As protein: CASRQGDSPLHF. Looking up the rest from reference TRBV2 and TRBJ1-6 gives the full variable domain: EPEVTQTPSHQVTQMGQEVILRCVPISNHLYFYWYRQILGQKVEFLVSFYNNEISEKSEIFDDQFSVERPDGSNFTLKIRSTKLEDSAMYFCASRQGDSPLHFGNGTRLTVT.

This chain connects TRBV9 to TRBJ2-2; D gene unclear. The CDR3 covers 11 residues. Deletions cut 3 bases from V and 8 bases from J, with 5 bases between. The germline gives CDR1 SGDLS, CDR2 YYNGEE. CDR3 sequence (DNA): TGTGCCAGCAGCGGGGGAGGGGAGCTGTTTTTT. Its protein is CASSGGGELFF.

This CDR3 reads CASSLSGWGYEQYF. The CDR3 nucleotides are TGTGCCAGCAGCTTAAGTGGGTGGGGTTACGAGCAGTACTTC. This chain connects TRBV7-9 to TRBJ2-7; D uncertain. The length of the CDR3 is 14 residues. In germline, CDR1 is SEHNR, CDR2 FQNEAQ (reference sequence). Trimming shortened V by 2 bases and J by 4 bases, and 12 bases separated the two germline ends.

The V gene is TRBV9, the J gene TRBJ2-7, with D possibly being TRBD1 or TRBD2 (5 bases each). CDR1 and CDR2 (germline): SGDLS, YYNGEE. Trimming shortened V by 3 bases and J by 2 bases, and 15 bases separated the two germline ends. The CDR3 covers 15 residues. This chain's CDR3 is CASSGGSSRAYEQYF. The CDR3 coding sequence is TGTGCCAGCAGCGGGGGGTCTAGCAGAGCCTACGAGCAGTACTTC. The variable domain in full, completed from reference TRBV9 and TRBJ2-7, reads DSGVTQTPKHLITATGQRVTLRCSPRSGDLSVYWYQQSLDQGLQFLIQYYNGEERAKGNILERFSAQQFPDLHSELNLSSLELGDSALYFCASSGGSSRAYEQYFGPGTRLTVT.

J is TRBJ2-2 and V is TRBV19; D is unresolved. Trimming stripped 6 bases from V and 4 bases from J, with 15 bases between. Looked up from germline, CDR1 is LNHDA and CDR2 is SQIVND (reference sequence). This CDR3 is 15 amino acids long. The CDR3 loop is CASRGIRSSTGELFF. In DNA form, the CDR3 reads TGTGCCAGTAGGGGAATAAGGTCTAGCACCGGGGAGCTGTTTTTT.

The chain has TRBV28 and TRBJ2-7, with D possibly matching TRBD2 (5 bases). Germline lookup yields CDR1 MDHEN and CDR2 SYDVKM. The CDR3 is 15 amino acids. The V and J ends lost 8 bases and 2 bases respectively, with 19 bases between them. The CDR3 loop is CASGSGAGGTYEQYF. The CDR3 DNA is TGTGCCAGCGGTAGTGGAGCAGGAGGAACCTACGAGCAGTACTTC.

This clone was observed a handful of times. The J gene is TRBJ2-5, the V gene TRBV7-2; 10 nucleotides align to TRBD2. This CDR3 region has 14 residues. V lost 4 bases and J lost 5; bases outside the gene matches: 4. The V gene's germline CDR1 is SGHTA and CDR2 FQGNSA. CDR3 in amino acids: CASSWGTSVETQYF. CDR3 bases: TGTGCCAGCAGCTGGGGGACTAGCGTCGAGACCCAGTACTTC.

The chain employs TRBV5-4 and TRBJ2-5; 9 nucleotides line up with TRBD2. The CDR3 contains 16 residues. J was trimmed by 5 bases and V by 4 bases; bases with no gene match: 12. Germline V gene lookup returns CDR1 SGHNT and CDR2 YYREEE (reference sequence). In nucleotides, the CDR3 is TGTGCCAGCAGCGTCGACCTAGCGGGATCTCGGGAGACCCAGTACTTC. Its translation: CASSVDLAGSRETQYF. Full variable domain (remainder filled in from reference TRBV5-4 and TRBJ2-5): ETGVTQSPTHLIKTRGQQVTLRCSSQSGHNTVSWYQQALGQGPQFIFQYYREEENGRGNFPPRFSGLQFPNYSSELNVNALELDDSALYLCASSVDLAGSRETQYFGPGTRLLVL.

This clone was found a few times. This chain uses TRBV19 with TRBJ1-1; TRBD1 might be the D (6 bases). Germline loops: CDR1 LNHDA, CDR2 SQIVND (reference sequence). Trimming stripped 4 bases from V and 1 base from J, with 10 bases between. There are 14 residues in the CDR3. CDR3 sequence: CASSTGHPNTEAFF. As DNA, the CDR3 is TGTGCCAGTAGTACGGGACACCCGAACACTGAAGCTTTCTTT.

This clone was observed a few times. The genes are TRBV7-3 and TRBJ2-5, with D tentatively TRBD1 (5 bases). In germline, CDR1 is SGHTA, CDR2 FQGTGA. This CDR3 region has 17 residues. V lost 5 bases to trimming and J lost 1 base, with 20 bases between them. This chain's CDR3 is CASSPGDRTPFQETQYF. CDR3 DNA sequence: TGTGCCAGCAGCCCTGGAGACAGAACACCCTTCCAAGAGACCCAGTACTTC.